This is a list of T cell receptor beta chains from one sample in a study of T cells in Graves' hyperthyroidism and ophthalmopathy. TCRdb independently ran MiXCR on the multiplex PCR reads; one entry per CDR3 protein. Here the sample spans 500,000 to 550,000 distinct CDR3 sequences, just under 20% being singletons. Material for sequencing was blood. These receptors were collected from a man aged 35 to 55 with Graves' ophthalmopathy. Both conserved end residues are part of each CDR3. D genes are given only for firm matches. Size is omitted from some rows. Given values are once, few, many or a class for expanded clones.

clone_size,d_call,v_call,j_call,cdr3_nt,cdr3_aa
NA,NA,TRBV27,TRBJ1-1,TGTGCCAGCAGTTTATCGGGACGGCTGAACACTGAAGCTTTCTTT,CASSLSGRLNTEAFF
few,TRBD1,TRBV27,TRBJ2-7,TGTGCCAGCAGTAGTCCCGGACAGGCTCAGGTTGGGGAGCAGTACTTC,CASSSPGQAQVGEQYF
NA,TRBD2,TRBV7-9,TRBJ2-3,TGTGCCAGCAGCTTAGGATTTGGCGGGGGGCTTGGCACAGATACGCAGTATTTT,CASSLGFGGGLGTDTQYF
NA,TRBD2,TRBV7-9,TRBJ2-3,TGTGCCAGCAGCCCGAGCGGGATCAAGGGTACGCAGTATTTT,CASSPSGIKGTQYF
few,TRBD1,TRBV10-3,TRBJ1-2,TGTGCCATCTCCTCCGGGACAGGGCATGGCTACACCTTC,CAISSGTGHGYTF
NA,NA,TRBV7-9,TRBJ2-6,TGTGCCAGCAGCTTAGGCAGTACAGGGACCGGGGCCAACGTCCTGACTTTC,CASSLGSTGTGANVLTF
many,NA,TRBV12-3/TRBV12-4,TRBJ1-2,TGTGCCAGCAGCCTCCCGGAGGCCCCGGGCTACACCTTC,CASSLPEAPGYTF
many,NA,TRBV29-1,TRBJ2-3,TGCAGCGTTGCGGACGTGTCAGATACGCAGTATTTT,CSVADVSDTQYF
few,NA,TRBV6-1,TRBJ1-1,TGTGCCAGCAGTGAAGAGGCAGGGACTGGGACTGAAGCTTTCTTT,CASSEEAGTGTEAFF
NA,NA,TRBV13,TRBJ1-4,TGTGCCAGCAGCATACCAATGGGAAAACTGTTTTTT,CASSIPMGKLFF
NA,NA,TRBV7-3,TRBJ2-7,TGTGCCAACTCCTTGGACTCATTGAGCTCCTACGAGCAGTACTTC,CANSLDSLSSYEQYF
NA,TRBD2,TRBV5-6,TRBJ2-1,TGTGCCAGCAGCTTTTTGACGAGCGGGAGGAATGAGCAGTTCTTC,CASSFLTSGRNEQFF
few,NA,TRBV29-1,TRBJ1-1,TGCAGCGTTGATTCGGTGGGGGCATTGAACACTGAAGCTTTCTTT,CSVDSVGALNTEAFF
many,NA,TRBV6-2/TRBV6-3,TRBJ2-5,TGTGCCAGCGATGGAGGGCCGGAGACCCAGTACTTC,CASDGGPETQYF
many,NA,TRBV28,TRBJ2-1,TGTGCCAGCAGTGTAGATAATGAGCAGTTCTTC,CASSVDNEQFF
few,NA,TRBV28,TRBJ2-3,TGTGCCAGCAGTCCGGCGGGGTTGAGCACAGATACGCAGTATTTT,CASSPAGLSTDTQYF
few,NA,TRBV30,TRBJ2-1,TGTGCCTGGAGTGTACCCAGGAATCAGTACAATGAGCAGTTCTTC,CAWSVPRNQYNEQFF
NA,NA,TRBV27,TRBJ1-2,TGTGCCAGCAGTTTAGGGATTGGGGCACATGGCTACACCTTC,CASSLGIGAHGYTF
many,TRBD1,TRBV18,TRBJ1-2,TGTGCCAGCTCACCCGGGACAGGTCCCTATGGCTACACCTTC,CASSPGTGPYGYTF
NA,TRBD2,TRBV4-3,TRBJ2-3,TGCGCCAGCAGCCAAGAGGCCGGGAGGGGCACAGATACGCAGTATTTT,CASSQEAGRGTDTQYF